A single sample gave rise to the 30 T cell receptor beta chains below, sequenced in a study of CD8+CD57+ T cells in acquired aplastic anemia. Using genomic DNA as the template, TCR beta VDJ and CDR3 profiling was carried out. One entry per CDR3 protein results from TCRdb running MiXCR on the reads. The sample has approximately 250,000 distinct CDR3 sequences, about 80% seen once. Patients included in sequencing had previously demonstrated CD8+CD57+ cell expansion by flow cytometry. Sequencing used sorted CD4+, CD8+, or CD8+CD57+ T cells (not recorded which) from PBMCs. These receptors were collected from a human donor with aplastic anemia.

On this clonotype: The junction departs from the called germline gene at one end, perhaps through a read error. The rearrangement links TRBV2 to TRBJ2-1, with a possible D match to TRBD2 (5 bases). This CDR3 is 13 amino acids long. Germline V lookup: CDR1 SNHLY, CDR2 FYNNEI. The DNA for the CDR3 is TGTGCCAGCAGTTTTACTAGGGCAATGAGGCAGTCCTTC. This translates into CASSFTRAMRQSF.

This rearrangement joins TRBV7-2 to TRBJ2-3; the D gene is possibly TRBD1 (5 bases). The CDR3 runs to 11 residues. Trimming stripped 7 bases from V and 9 bases from J, with 11 bases between. Germline V lookup: CDR1 SGHTA, CDR2 FQGNSA. The CDR3 loop is CASKGVGTQYF. The CDR3, as DNA: TGTGCCAGCAAAGGGGTGGGCACGCAGTATTTT.

The chain combines TRBV2 with TRBJ2-5; 9 bases align to TRBD1. The CDR3 runs 14 residues. The V and J ends lost 5 bases and 5 bases, in that order; junction bases with no gene match: 6. Germline CDR1 SNHLY, CDR2 FYNNEI. CDR3 in amino acids: CASSFDRGRETQYF. In DNA form, the CDR3 reads TGTGCCAGCAGTTTCGACAGGGGGAGGGAGACCCAGTACTTC. The whole variable domain, filled in from reference TRBV2 and TRBJ2-5, reads EPEVTQTPSHQVTQMGQEVILRCVPISNHLYFYWYRQILGQKVEFLVSFYNNEISEKSEIFDDQFSVERPDGSNFTLKIRSTKLEDSAMYFCASSFDRGRETQYFGPGTRLLVL.

This clonotype appeared once. Because the CDR3 is missing its conserved closing phenylalanine or tryptophan, this is likely a read error. The V call is TRBV7-9, the J call TRBJ1-2; D not certain. V lost 5 bases and J lost 8, with 12 bases in between. Germline V gene lookup returns CDR1 SEHNR and CDR2 FQNEAQ (reference sequence). CDR3 length: 12 residues. The CDR3 region is CASSPHPGGYTL. The CDR3 DNA reads TGTGCCAGCAGCCCTCATCCAGGCGGCTACACCCTT.

J is TRBJ2-3 and V is TRBV7-6; 9 bases agree with TRBD2. Germline V gene sequence: CDR1 SGHVS, CDR2 FNYEAQ. The CDR3 is 18 amino acids. Trimming cost V 3 bases and J 0 bases; bases outside gene matches: 10. CDR3 protein: CASSFQRSGGSSTDTQYF. The CDR3 DNA reads as TGTGCCAGCAGCTTTCAAAGAAGCGGGGGGAGCAGCACAGATACGCAGTATTTT.

In its sample, this clonotype was seen a few times. This is likely a read error, given that the CDR3 carries no conserved phenylalanine or tryptophan at its end. The DNA is omitted, as the CDR3 cannot be located on it reliably, and the CDR3 follows TCRdb's listing. The chain joins TRBV2 to TRBJ2-1; TRBD1 is the table's D call and was not checked against the DNA. The CDR3 spans 16 residues, counting both ends. Germline CDR1 reads SNHLY; CDR2 reads FYNNEI. The CDR3 spells CASGDGGTDTQYFRPV.

V gene TRBV7-6 combines with J gene TRBJ1-5, with 8 positions matching TRBD1. V trimming: 6 bases; J trimming: 12 bases; junction bases outside the gene matches: 16. This CDR3 has 15 amino acids. Germline-derived CDR1 and CDR2 are SGHVS and FNYEAQ. The CDR3 nucleotides are TGTGCCAGCAGTTCAGACAGGGGCAATTCACACCTCCAGCATTTT. This sequence encodes CASSSDRGNSHLQHF.

For this clonotype: The missing conserved phenylalanine or tryptophan at the end of this CDR3 makes a read error likely. No DNA is shown, since the ends of the CDR3 on it are uncertain; the CDR3 is the one TCRdb lists. The CDR3: CASSPGSRGYTFG. The J gene is TRBJ2-7, the V gene TRBV7-9; TRBD1 reflects the table's D call only, with no check against the DNA. With termini counted, the CDR3 has 13 amino acids. Germline V gene data show CDR1 as SEHNR and CDR2 as FQNEAQ (reference sequence).

The J gene is TRBJ1-3, the V gene TRBV9; the D is unclear. Germline V gene lookup returns CDR1 SGDLS and CDR2 YYNGEE. The CDR3 is 15 amino acids. Trimming stripped 3 bases from V and 7 bases from J, with 17 bases between. DNA for the CDR3: TGTGCCAGCAGCGGCGAGGATCAGGAAATGAACACCATATATTTT. Its translation: CASSGEDQEMNTIYF. Full variable domain (missing parts from reference TRBV9 and TRBJ1-3): DSGVTQTPKHLITATGQRVTLRCSPRSGDLSVYWYQQSLDQGLQFLIQYYNGEERAKGNILERFSAQQFPDLHSELNLSSLELGDSALYFCASSGEDQEMNTIYFGEGSWLTVV.

To note about this clonotype: The junction and the germline gene differ at one end; a read error may be behind it. This chain connects TRBV7-2 to TRBJ2-3; 7 bases fit TRBD2. Germline assignment: CDR1 SGHTA and CDR2 FQGNSA. The CDR3 contains 14 residues. CDR3 sequence: CASSLTGGPDSRYF. As DNA, the CDR3 is TGTGCCAGCAGCTTGACGGGAGGTCCCGATTCGCGGTACTTT.

With respect to this clonotype: The conserved phenylalanine or tryptophan normally closing the CDR3 is absent here, so this likely arose from a read error. It is unclear where the CDR3 begins or ends on the DNA, so no DNA is shown, and the CDR3 is as TCRdb lists it. The gene calls are TRBV2 and TRBJ2-1; the table's D call of TRBD1 was not tested on the DNA. Germline assignment: CDR1 SNHLY and CDR2 FYNNEI. With termini counted, the CDR3 has 14 amino acids. The CDR3 sequence: CASGDRAGKRGKLV.

This clonotype was recorded only once. The junction and the germline gene differ at one end; a read error may be behind it. J is TRBJ2-3 and V is TRBV7-3, with D possibly matching TRBD2 (5 bases). This CDR3 is built from 14 residues. Germline V gene lookup returns CDR1 SGHTA and CDR2 FQGTGA. The CDR3 bases are TGTGCCAGCAGCTCCGCTTCCAGCCAGCAGGCCGGGGAGTTT. Encoded protein: CASSSASSQQAGEF. Full variable domain (missing parts from reference TRBV7-3 and TRBJ2-3): GAGVSQTPSNKVTEKGKYVELRCDPISGHTALYWYRQSLGQGPEFLIYFQGTGAADDSGLPNDRFFAVRPEGSVSTLKIQRTERGDSAVYLCASSSASSQQAGEFGPGTRLTVL.

This sequence joins TRBV9 and TRBJ2-7; 10 nucleotides agree with TRBD1. V lost 0 bases and J lost 6; bases outside the gene matches: 3. This CDR3 region has 14 residues. Per the germline V gene, CDR1 is SGDLS and CDR2 is YYNGEE. The CDR3 loop reads CASSVGGTGVEQYF. DNA for the CDR3: TGTGCCAGCAGCGTAGGTGGGACAGGGGTCGAGCAGTACTTC. The full variable domain, completed using reference TRBV9 and TRBJ2-7, is DSGVTQTPKHLITATGQRVTLRCSPRSGDLSVYWYQQSLDQGLQFLIQYYNGEERAKGNILERFSAQQFPDLHSELNLSSLELGDSALYFCASSVGGTGVEQYFGPGTRLTVT.

A note on this clonotype: The junction departs from germline at one end; a sequencing error may be responsible. The gene calls are TRBV12-3 or TRBV12-4 and TRBJ2-1; D is unclear. This CDR3 has 13 amino acids. Written as DNA, the CDR3 is TGTGCCAGCACCTCGGGCAGCCCCTACAATGAGCAGTTC. Protein: CASTSGSPYNEQF.

At least ten counts were recorded for this clonotype. The rearrangement uses TRBV9 and TRBJ2-2; D possibly corresponds to TRBD1 (5 bases). With 3 bases removed from V and 5 bases from J, the gap between germline ends came to 11 bases. Germline V gene data show CDR1 as SGDLS and CDR2 as YYNGEE. The CDR3 covers 14 residues. The CDR3, as DNA: TGTGCCAGCAGCGAGGAACCAGGGACCGGGGAGCTGTTTTTT. Amino acid sequence: CASSEEPGTGELFF. The full variable domain, with the rest looked up from reference TRBV9 and TRBJ2-2, is DSGVTQTPKHLITATGQRVTLRCSPRSGDLSVYWYQQSLDQGLQFLIQYYNGEERAKGNILERFSAQQFPDLHSELNLSSLELGDSALYFCASSEEPGTGELFFGEGSRLTVL.

This chain joins TRBV2 and TRBJ2-5; D is perhaps TRBD2 (5 bases). The CDR3 runs 11 residues. Germline V gene lookup returns CDR1 SNHLY and CDR2 FYNNEI. Trimming took 9 bases from V and 1 from J, leaving 6 bases between them. DNA of the CDR3: TGTGCCAGTAGCGTCCAAGAGACCCAGTACTTC. Protein: CASSVQETQYF.

The gene calls are TRBV7-2 and TRBJ2-7; 8 bases agree with TRBD1. The CDR3 has 15 residues. CDR1 is SGHTA and CDR2 is FQGNSA in the germline V gene. V trimming: 1 base; J trimming: 3 bases; junction bases outside the gene matches: 5. Here the CDR3 DNA reads TGTGCCAGCAGCTTAGAAGGACAGGGTCTCTACGAGCAGTACTTC. It specifies CASSLEGQGLYEQYF.

CDR3 coding DNA: TGCGCCAGCAGCGACGCCTCGGGTCCGAAGACCCAGTACTTC. Amino acids: CASSDASGPKTQYF. The chain joins TRBV5-1 to TRBJ2-5; D unresolved. The length of the CDR3 is 14 residues. Looked up from germline, CDR1 is SGHRS and CDR2 is YFSETQ. V lost 4 bases and J lost 6, with 16 bases in between.

The gene calls are TRBV7-9 and TRBJ2-7; D ambiguous. V lost 11 bases and J 3 bases, leaving 20 bases between the germline ends. The CDR3 covers 14 residues. Germline-derived CDR1 and CDR2 are SEHNR and FQNEAQ (reference sequence). The CDR3, as DNA: TGTGCCTGGAGTGTTGGTCCCGGCGACTACGAGCAGTACTTC. It specifies CAWSVGPGDYEQYF. Looking up the rest from reference TRBV7-9 and TRBJ2-7 gives the full variable domain: DTGVSQNPRHKITKRGQNVTFRCDPISEHNRLYWYRQTLGQGPEFLTYFQNEAQLEKSRLLSDRFSAERPKGSFSTLEIQRTEQGDSAMYLCAWSVGPGDYEQYFGPGTRLTVT.

This clonotype has just one count. The chain couples TRBV11-3 to TRBJ1-2; D may be TRBD1 (6 bases). CDR3 length equals 13 residues. CDR1 SGHNT and CDR2 YENEEA come from the germline V gene. V was pared by 5 bases and J by 2 bases, with 9 bases between. This CDR3 is CASSRGQNYGYTF. DNA of the CDR3: TGTGCCAGCAGCCGTGGACAGAACTATGGCTACACCTTC.

The gene calls are TRBV10-3 and TRBJ2-1, with TRBD2 matching 7 bases. CDR3 length: 14 residues. CDR1 is ENHRY, CDR2 SYGVKD, per germline. J lost 8 bases, V lost 4 bases, and 8 bases had no gene match. CDR3 amino acids: CAISAGLVADEQFF. The CDR3 DNA reads TGTGCCATCAGTGCTGGACTAGTGGCCGATGAGCAGTTCTTC.

The gene calls are TRBV7-4 and TRBJ1-1; D unresolved. The CDR3 length is 15 residues. Germline assignment: CDR1 SGHVT and CDR2 SQSDAQ. Trimming took off 1 base at V and 9 bases at J, with 18 bases between the two ends. CDR3 nucleotides: TGTGCCAGCAGCTTAGACCTAGGAGGGAAAGAGAAAGCTTTCTTT. Amino acid sequence: CASSLDLGGKEKAFF.

V is TRBV6-5 and J is TRBJ2-1; a weak D match, TRBD1 (7 bases). The CDR3 loop spans 14 amino acids. The germline V and J ends were trimmed by 6 bases and 7 bases, with 16 bases remaining between them. The V gene's germline CDR1 is MNHEY and CDR2 SVGAGI. CDR3 protein: CASRDAGQLNEQFF. In DNA, the CDR3 is TGTGCCAGCAGGGATGCGGGACAGTTGAATGAGCAGTTCTTC.

This chain joins TRBV7-3 and TRBJ2-7, with unresolved D. This CDR3 is 18 amino acids long. The germline gives CDR1 SGHTA, CDR2 FQGTGA. V was cut by 2 bases and J by 1 base, with 21 bases left in between. CDR3 DNA sequence: TGTGCCAGCAGCTTAGATCCAGGCCGCACAGCGCTTTCCTACGAGCAGTACGTC. It yields the protein CASSLDPGRTALSYEQYV.

This clonotype was detected only a few times. This sequence joins TRBV5-6 and TRBJ2-3; the D gene is possibly TRBD2 (5 bases). Per the germline V gene, CDR1 is SGHDT and CDR2 is YYEEEE. There are 13 residues in the CDR3. Trimming took 0 bases from V and 5 from J, leaving 7 bases between them. The CDR3 region has the DNA TGTGCCAGCAGCTTGGGGGAGAGAGATACGCAGTATTTT. It specifies CASSLGERDTQYF.

The J gene is TRBJ2-1, the V gene TRBV7-2, with TRBD2 matching 7 bases. Trimming took 3 bases from V and 12 from J; bases not matched to a gene: 17. The CDR3 is 16 amino acids. Germline V gene data show CDR1 as SGHTA and CDR2 as FQGNSA. CDR3 bases: TGTGCCAGCAGCTTTCAAAGAGGCGGGGGAGCCGTTGCGCAGTTCTTC. It yields the protein CASSFQRGGGAVAQFF.

The V and J genes are TRBV19 and TRBJ2-7, with D perhaps matching TRBD2 (6 bases). The CDR3 has 14 amino acids. Germline V gene lookup returns CDR1 LNHDA and CDR2 SQIVND (reference sequence). Trimming stripped 7 bases from V and 1 base from J, with 14 bases between. The DNA for the CDR3 is TGTGCCAGTAAGCCGGGAGAGAGATCCTACGAGCAGTACTTC. It specifies CASKPGERSYEQYF.

This clonotype turned up a few times. The chain recombines TRBV2 with TRBJ2-7, with D unclear. The CDR3 has 14 residues. Germline CDR1 is SNHLY and CDR2 is FYNNEI. V lost 9 bases to trimming and J lost 2 bases, with 17 bases between them. CDR3 sequence: CASQVRPAAYEQYF. CDR3 DNA: TGTGCCAGTCAGGTTCGACCTGCCGCCTACGAGCAGTACTTC.

The chain combines TRBV11-3 with TRBJ1-2, with D perhaps matching TRBD1 (6 bases). CDR3 length equals 16 residues. The germline V gene has CDR1 SGHNT and CDR2 YENEEA. V lost 0 bases and J lost 4, with 15 bases in between. The CDR3 nucleotides are TGTGCCAGCAGCTTAGATCTGACAGGCGGGGGCTATGGCTACACCTTC. This encodes CASSLDLTGGGYGYTF.

Comments on this clonotype: The conserved closing phenylalanine or tryptophan is absent in this CDR3, likely reflecting a read error. The limits of the CDR3 on the DNA are not certain, so only TCRdb's listed CDR3 is given. This sequence joins TRBV9 and TRBJ2-3; the table's D call of TRBD2 was not tested on the DNA. Germline values: CDR1 SGDLS, CDR2 YYNGEE. The CDR3 is 13 amino acids in total, end residues counted. The CDR3: CASSHSGTRTDTL.